This T cell receptor (beta chain) was found in a study of T cell repertoires in cytomegalovirus infection. The overall study: An indication of both CMV infection and matching HLA type came from public TCR beta signatures.

Notes on this clonotype: The target antigen is unknown.

TCRdb itself ran the reads through MiXCR, one entry per CDR3 protein. The table has around 99,000 distinct CDR3 sequences, about 30% seen once. The sequence derives from a human donor in good health (CMV status not recorded). Some clones in this sample may be carry-over from other donors' samples. The sample in question was CD8+ T cells from cultured PBMCs, obtained from culture after CMV antigen stimulation.

The CDR3 DNA follows: TGTGCCAGCAGCTTGGGGTCTACTTTCGGGACAGGGCCCTCTGGGGCCAACGTCCTGACTTTC. Translating it yields CASSLGSTFGTGPSGANVLTF. The chain carries TRBV5-6 and TRBJ2-6; 9 bases are shared with TRBD1. J gave up 0 bases and V 0 bases, and 13 bases lay outside the gene matches. The V gene's germline CDR1 is SGHDT and CDR2 YYEEEE. The CDR3 covers 21 residues.